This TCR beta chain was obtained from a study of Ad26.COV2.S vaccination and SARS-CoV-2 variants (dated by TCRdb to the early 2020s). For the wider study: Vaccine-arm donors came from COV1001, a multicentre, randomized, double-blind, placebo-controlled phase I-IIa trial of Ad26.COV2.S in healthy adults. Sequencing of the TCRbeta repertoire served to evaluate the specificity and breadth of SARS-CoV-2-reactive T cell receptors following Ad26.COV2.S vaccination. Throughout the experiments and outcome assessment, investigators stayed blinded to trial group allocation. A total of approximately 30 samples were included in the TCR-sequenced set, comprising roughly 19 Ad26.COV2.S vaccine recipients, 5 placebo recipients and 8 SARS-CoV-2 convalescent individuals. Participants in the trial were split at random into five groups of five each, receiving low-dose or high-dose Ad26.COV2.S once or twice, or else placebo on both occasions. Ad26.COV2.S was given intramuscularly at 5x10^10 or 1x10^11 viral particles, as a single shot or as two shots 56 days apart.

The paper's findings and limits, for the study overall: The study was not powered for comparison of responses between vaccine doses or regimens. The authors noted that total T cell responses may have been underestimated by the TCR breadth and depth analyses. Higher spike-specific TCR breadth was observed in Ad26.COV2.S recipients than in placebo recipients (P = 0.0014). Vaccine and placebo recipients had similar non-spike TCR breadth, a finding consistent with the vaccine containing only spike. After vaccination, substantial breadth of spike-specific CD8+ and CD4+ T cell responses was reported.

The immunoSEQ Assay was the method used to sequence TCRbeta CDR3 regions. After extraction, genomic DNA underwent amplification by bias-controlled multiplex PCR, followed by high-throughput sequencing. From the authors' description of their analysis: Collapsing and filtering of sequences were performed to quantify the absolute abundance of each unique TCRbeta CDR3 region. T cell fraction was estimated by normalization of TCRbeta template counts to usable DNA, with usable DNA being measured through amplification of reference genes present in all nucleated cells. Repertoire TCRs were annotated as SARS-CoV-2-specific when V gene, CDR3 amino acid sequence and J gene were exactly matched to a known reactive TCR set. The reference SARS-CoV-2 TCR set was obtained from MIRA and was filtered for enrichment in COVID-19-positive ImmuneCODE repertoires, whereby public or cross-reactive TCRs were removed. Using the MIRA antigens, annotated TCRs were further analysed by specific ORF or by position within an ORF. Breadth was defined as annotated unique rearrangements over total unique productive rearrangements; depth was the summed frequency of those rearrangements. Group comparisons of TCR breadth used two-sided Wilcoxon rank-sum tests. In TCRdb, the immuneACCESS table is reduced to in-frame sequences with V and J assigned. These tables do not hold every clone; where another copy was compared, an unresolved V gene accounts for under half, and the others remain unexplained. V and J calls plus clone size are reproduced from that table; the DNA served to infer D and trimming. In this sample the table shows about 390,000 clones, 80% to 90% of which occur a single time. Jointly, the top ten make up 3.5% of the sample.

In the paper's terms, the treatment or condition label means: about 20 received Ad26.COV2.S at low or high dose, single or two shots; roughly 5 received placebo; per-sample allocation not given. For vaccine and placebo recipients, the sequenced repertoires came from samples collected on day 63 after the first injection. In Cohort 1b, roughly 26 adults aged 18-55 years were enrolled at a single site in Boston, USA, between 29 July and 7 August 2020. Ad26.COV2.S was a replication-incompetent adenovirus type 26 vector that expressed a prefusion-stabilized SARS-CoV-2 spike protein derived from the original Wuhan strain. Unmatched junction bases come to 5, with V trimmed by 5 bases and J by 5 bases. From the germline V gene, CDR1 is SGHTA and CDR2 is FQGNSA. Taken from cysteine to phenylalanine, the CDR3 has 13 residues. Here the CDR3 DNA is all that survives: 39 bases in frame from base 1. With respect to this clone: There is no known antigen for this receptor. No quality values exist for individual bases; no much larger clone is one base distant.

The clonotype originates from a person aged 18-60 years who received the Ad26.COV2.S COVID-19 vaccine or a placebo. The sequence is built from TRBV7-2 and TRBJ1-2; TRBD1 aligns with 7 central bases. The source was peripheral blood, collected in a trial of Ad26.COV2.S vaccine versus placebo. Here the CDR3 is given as CASSPGQRYGYTF. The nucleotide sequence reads TGTGCCAGCAGCCCGGGACAGCGATATGGCTACACCTTC.